The rows below give T cell receptor beta chains drawn from one sample of a study of T cell repertoires in cytomegalovirus infection. TCRdb ran MiXCR on the reads and lists one entry per CDR3 protein. The repertoire has 45,000 to 65,000 distinct CDR3 sequences, around 20% of them found once; the top ten carry over 75%. Which antigens these TCRs recognize remains unknown. The sample was CD8+ T cells from cultured PBMCs, taken from culture after CMV antigen stimulation. All receptors come from a human donor in good health (CMV status not recorded). Some clones in this sample may be carry-over from other donors' samples. The CDR3 runs from the conserved cysteine through the conserved F or W. Fields, in order: clone size, CDR3 length, V gene, D gene, J gene, CDR3 DNA, CDR3 protein. D genes are given only for firm matches. Clone size is given for some rows only: seen once, a few or many times, or a class if the clone is expanded.

clone size: .
CDR3 length: 13
V gene: TRBV7-8
D gene: .
J gene: TRBJ2-5
CDR3 DNA: TGTGCCAGCAGCTTAATGGGTCCAGAGACCCAGTACTTC
CDR3 protein: CASSLMGPETQYF

clone size: few
CDR3 length: 14
V gene: TRBV11-2
D gene: .
J gene: TRBJ2-7
CDR3 DNA: TGTGCCAGCAGCTTAGGGGGAGCGCTCTACGAGCAGTACTTC
CDR3 protein: CASSLGGALYEQYF

clone size: few
CDR3 length: 15
V gene: TRBV7-8
D gene: .
J gene: TRBJ2-2
CDR3 DNA: TGTGCCAGCAGCTTAGCGCGCGGATCGGTCGGGGAGCTGTTTTTT
CDR3 protein: CASSLARGSVGELFF

clone size: .
CDR3 length: 17
V gene: TRBV6-2/TRBV6-3
D gene: TRBD2
J gene: TRBJ2-2
CDR3 DNA: TGTGCCAGCAGCCCTGGACTAGCGGGGGGCCGTGCGGGGGAGCTGTTTTTT
CDR3 protein: CASSPGLAGGRAGELFF

clone size: .
CDR3 length: 17
V gene: TRBV7-6
D gene: .
J gene: TRBJ2-1
CDR3 DNA: TGTGCCAGCAGCTTAGCGCGGGCGTCGAGCTCCTACAATGAGCAGTTCTTC
CDR3 protein: CASSLARASSSYNEQFF

clone size: .
CDR3 length: 13
V gene: TRBV27
D gene: .
J gene: TRBJ2-2
CDR3 DNA: TGTGCCAGCAAGGCCGTCGAGGGCGGGGAGCTGTTTTTT
CDR3 protein: CASKAVEGGELFF

clone size: .
CDR3 length: 14
V gene: TRBV6-2/TRBV6-3
D gene: .
J gene: TRBJ1-5
CDR3 DNA: TGTGCCAGCACCGGACAGCATAGCAATCAGCCCCAGCATTTT
CDR3 protein: CASTGQHSNQPQHF

clone size: few
CDR3 length: 14
V gene: TRBV11-3
D gene: .
J gene: TRBJ2-3
CDR3 DNA: TGTGCCAGCAGCCTAACAGGCTCCACAGATACGCAGTATTTT
CDR3 protein: CASSLTGSTDTQYF

clone size: few
CDR3 length: 14
V gene: TRBV7-2
D gene: .
J gene: TRBJ2-5
CDR3 DNA: TGTGCCAGCAGCTTAAACAGCTACCAAGAGACCCAGTACTTC
CDR3 protein: CASSLNSYQETQYF

clone size: few
CDR3 length: 15
V gene: TRBV7-8
D gene: .
J gene: TRBJ1-2
CDR3 DNA: TGTGCCAGCAGCCCCCGTAGGGGGGACACCTATGGCTACACCTTC
CDR3 protein: CASSPRRGDTYGYTF

clone size: few
CDR3 length: 15
V gene: TRBV7-8
D gene: .
J gene: TRBJ2-1
CDR3 DNA: TGTGCCAGCAGCCCTCGGCGGGGAGCGGACAATGAGCAGTTCTTC
CDR3 protein: CASSPRRGADNEQFF

clone size: .
CDR3 length: 14
V gene: TRBV7-9
D gene: .
J gene: TRBJ2-1
CDR3 DNA: TGTGCCAGCAGCTTGACAGACTCCTACAATGAGCAGTTCTTC
CDR3 protein: CASSLTDSYNEQFF

clone size: few
CDR3 length: 18
V gene: TRBV11-2
D gene: TRBD2
J gene: TRBJ2-2
CDR3 DNA: TGTGCCAGCAGCTTAGAGCTAGCGGGGGCCCTTAGGACCGGGGAGCTGTTTTTT
CDR3 protein: CASSLELAGALRTGELFF

clone size: .
CDR3 length: 14
V gene: TRBV30
D gene: .
J gene: TRBJ1-5
CDR3 DNA: TGTGCCTGGAGATTGGACACCACGAATCAGCCCCAGCATTTT
CDR3 protein: CAWRLDTTNQPQHF